The T cell receptor (beta chain) under discussion was sequenced for a study of technical replicates of blood from a few donors. Sequenced by immunoSEQ multiplex PCR; TCRdb stores in-frame clones only, minus some. Of some 47,000 clones listed, around 90% are singletons. Germline assignment: CDR1 SGHTA and CDR2 FQGNSA. Deletions cut 5 bases from V and 4 bases from J, with 11 bases between. This CDR3 spans 13 amino acids. Sequencing was performed on PBMCs. V is TRBV7-2 and J is TRBJ1-2; D remains ambiguous. The clonotype originates from a human donor in good health. Some clones in this sample may be carry-over from other donors' samples. This CDR3 is CASSQTRSYGYTF. The CDR3 DNA follows: TGTGCCAGCAGCCAGACAAGAAGCTATGGCTACACCTTC.